This T cell receptor (beta chain) was observed in a study of cytomegalovirus exposure and HLA in healthy donors. Overall study findings and caveats: Judged likely to be a sequencing artifact was a cluster of highly shared sequence variants. In a later analysis, TCR association rates varied by HLA locus: DRB1 most, HLA-C fewest. Altogether, 150 to 200 TCR beta chains were recorded as cytomegalovirus-associated.

PCR amplification relied on 60 Vbeta primers (plus 13 Jbeta primers). Sequencing was performed with immunoSEQ multiplex PCR; in TCRdb, only in-frame clones are kept and a portion is missing. The table records 70,000 to 95,000 clones, around 81% of them present only once. The CDR3 extends over 16 amino acids. The germline V gene has CDR1 KGHSH and CDR2 LQKENI. The J segment lost 2 bases and the V segment lost 1 base, leaving 2 bases of the junction unmatched. About this clone: Its antigen is unidentified.

This receptor was taken from a man in his late teens or twenties in good health and CMV-seronegative. The sample consisted of PBMCs. The chain has TRBV18 and TRBJ1-3; 10 bases line up with TRBD1. The CDR3 nucleotides are TGTGCCAGCTCACCACGAGGACAGGGGGCTGGAAACACCATATATTTT. It is translated as CASSPRGQGAGNTIYF.